This TCR beta chain is drawn from a study of cytomegalovirus exposure and HLA in healthy donors. Study results and caveats: Most TCR sequences showed up rarely, but some public TCRs showed up in many donors.

Measured with immunoSEQ multiplex PCR; TCRdb has only the in-frame clones, and not every one. The sample holds around 250,000 clones, 85% to 90% seen once. To note about this clone: What it recognizes is unknown.

The source is a woman aged 18-30 years in good health and CMV-seronegative. The sample consisted of PBMCs.

In DNA, the CDR3 is TGTGCCAGCAGTGGCACATCCCCTAGCACAGATACGCAGTATTTT. Amino acid sequence: CASSGTSPSTDTQYF. The chain couples TRBV25-1 to TRBJ2-3; D not certain. This CDR3 has 15 residues. Trimming removed 4 bases from V and 0 bases from J, with 11 bases in between. Germline lookup yields CDR1 MGHDK and CDR2 SYGVNS.